This TCR beta chain was identified during a study of control samples from healthy donors and cancer patients. Germline V gene data show CDR1 as MDHEN and CDR2 as SYDVKM. Trimming removed 8 bases at V and 6 bases at J, with 14 bases between. There are 12 residues in the CDR3. Generated by immunoSEQ multiplex PCR, the TCRdb table keeps only in-frame clones and is missing some. The sample records about 82,000 clones, approximately 94% being singletons. The sequence was collected from a woman aged 18-35 years in good health. The chain recombines TRBV28 with TRBJ2-7; a possible D gene is TRBD1 (6 bases). Source material: blood. The CDR3 DNA is TGTGCCAGCCTGGGGCAGGGGTCCGAGCAGTACTTC. Its protein is CASLGQGSEQYF.